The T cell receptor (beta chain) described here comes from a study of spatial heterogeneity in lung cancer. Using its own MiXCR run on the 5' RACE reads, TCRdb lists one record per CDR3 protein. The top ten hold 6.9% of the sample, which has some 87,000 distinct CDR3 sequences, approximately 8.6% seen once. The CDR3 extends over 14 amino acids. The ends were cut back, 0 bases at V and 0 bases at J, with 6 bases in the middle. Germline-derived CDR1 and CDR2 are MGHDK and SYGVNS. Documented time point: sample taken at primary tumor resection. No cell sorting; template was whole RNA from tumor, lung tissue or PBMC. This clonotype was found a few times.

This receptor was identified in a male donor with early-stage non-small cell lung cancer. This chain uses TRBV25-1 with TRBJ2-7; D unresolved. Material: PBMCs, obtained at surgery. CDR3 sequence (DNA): TGTGCCAGCAGTGAATACCCGAGCTCCTACGAGCAGTACTTC. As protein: CASSEYPSSYEQYF.